The 12 T cell receptor beta chains presented below share a single source sample, sequenced in a study of OX40 agonist ivuxolimab in advanced cancers. Measured with immunoSEQ multiplex PCR; TCRdb has only the in-frame clones, and not every one. The table includes approximately 65,000 clones, roughly 89% detected once. The sequencing here drew on CD4+ or CD8+ T cells sorted from blood, taken in a trial of the OX40 agonist ivuxolimab. The receptors originated from an adult with an advanced solid tumor such as melanoma, head and neck, liver or kidney cancer.

This chain joins TRBV5-1 and TRBJ2-3, with D tentatively TRBD1 (5 bases). CDR1 is SGHRS, CDR2 YFSETQ, per germline. The CDR3 length is 13 residues. With 5 bases removed from V and 6 bases from J, the gap between germline ends came to 13 bases. CDR3 region: CASRQAYEDTQYF. As DNA, the CDR3 is TGCGCCAGCAGACAGGCGTACGAGGATACGCAGTATTTT.

This chain links TRBV6-1 with TRBJ1-5; possibly TRBD1 for D (5 bases). Per germline, CDR1 MNHNS and CDR2 SASEGT. The germline V and J ends were trimmed by 0 bases and 7 bases, with 22 bases remaining between them. This CDR3 region has 18 residues. CDR3 amino acids: CASSEAGGRPIAGQPQHF. In DNA form, the CDR3 reads TGTGCCAGCAGTGAAGCGGGTGGCAGGCCTATCGCAGGGCAGCCCCAGCATTTT.

In its sample, this clone was seen once. The chain couples TRBV5-1 to TRBJ2-5; D call uncertain. V lost 0 bases and J lost 5, with 11 bases in between. The CDR3 spans 14 residues. CDR1 and CDR2 (germline): SGHRS, YFSETQ. The chain's CDR3 is CASSLGPNRETQYF. DNA for the CDR3: TGCGCCAGCAGCTTGGGCCCAAATAGGGAGACCCAGTACTTC.

In DNA, the CDR3 is TGTGCCTGGGGTCTTACAGGTCAAGGTCAGCCCCAGCATTTT. Protein product: CAWGLTGQGQPQHF. This chain uses TRBV30 with TRBJ1-5, with TRBD1 as a possible D gene (5 bases). V was shortened by 5 bases and J by 6 bases, with 17 bases between the two germline ends. There are 14 residues in the CDR3. CDR1 is GTSNPN and CDR2 is SVGIG in the germline V gene (reference sequence).

This clone occurred a few times. V gene TRBV12-5 combines with J gene TRBJ1-1; 8 bases are shared with TRBD1. The CDR3 sequence is 15 residues long. Germline V gene data show CDR1 as LGHNT and CDR2 as FRNRAP. V was pared by 3 bases and J by 5 bases, with 8 bases of the junction left unmatched. The CDR3 DNA is TGTGCTAGTGGTTTCACAACAGGGGGTATTACTGAAGCTTTCTTT. Encoded protein: CASGFTTGGITEAFF. The complete variable domain, with remaining parts taken from reference TRBV12-5 and TRBJ1-1, reads DARVTQTPRHKVTEMGQEVTMRCQPILGHNTVFWYRQTMMQGLELLAYFRNRAPLDDSGMPKDRFSAEMPDATLATLKIQPSEPRDSAVYFCASGFTTGGITEAFFGQGTRLTVV.

This clone was detected a few times. This chain joins TRBV6-6 and TRBJ1-2; D call uncertain. Germline V gene sequence: CDR1 MNHNY, CDR2 SVGAGI (reference sequence). The CDR3 has 14 amino acids. V lost 0 bases, J lost 2 bases, and 7 bases lay in between. CDR3 DNA: TGTGCCAGCAGTTACTCAGCACCGAACTATGGCTACACCTTC. This translates into CASSYSAPNYGYTF.

The count of this clone is one. V and J are TRBV6-5 and TRBJ1-5, with TRBD1 identical over 9 bases. Trimming took 6 bases from V and 7 from J; bases not matched to a gene: 7. The CDR3 is 14 amino acids. CDR1 and CDR2 (germline): MNHEY, SVGAGI. CDR3 sequence reads: CASRATGGGQPQHF. In DNA, the CDR3 is TGTGCCAGCAGGGCGACAGGGGGAGGACAGCCCCAGCATTTT.

V usage is TRBV7-9 and J usage is TRBJ1-1; D is perhaps TRBD1 (5 bases). This CDR3 is 15 amino acids long. Germline V CDR1 and CDR2: SEHNR, FQNEAQ (reference sequence). Trimming stripped 1 base from V and 0 bases from J, with 9 bases between. The CDR3 nucleotides are TGTGCCAGCAGCTTAGGGGGCCCCCTGAACACTGAAGCTTTCTTT. Translating gives CASSLGGPLNTEAFF.

The V and J genes are TRBV20-1 and TRBJ2-7, with TRBD1 identical over 7 bases. The germline CDR1 and CDR2 sequences are DFQATT and SNEGSKA (reference sequence). The ends lost 8 bases at V and 5 bases at J; junction bases unmatched: 6. CDR3 length: 11 residues. The CDR3 protein is CSPRQGNEQYF. The DNA for the CDR3 is TGCAGTCCAAGACAGGGAAACGAGCAGTACTTC.

This clone was observed once. CDR3 sequence reads: CASSFYLSGEEQFF. The CDR3 coding sequence is TGTGCCAGCAGCTTTTATCTTTCCGGGGAAGAGCAGTTCTTC. The chain couples TRBV7-9 to TRBJ2-1, with a tentative D call TRBD2 (5 bases). Germline lookup yields CDR1 SEHNR and CDR2 FQNEAQ (reference sequence). V was shortened by 3 bases and J by 10 bases, with 16 bases between the two germline ends. This CDR3 has 14 amino acids.

This rearrangement joins TRBV7-2 to TRBJ1-5; D remains ambiguous. Germline V gene sequence: CDR1 SGHTA, CDR2 FQGNSA. CDR3 size: 13 residues. V was clipped by 1 base and J by 6 bases, with 7 bases between them. DNA of the CDR3: TGTGCCAGCAGCTTAGTAGGGATTCAGCCCCAGCATTTT. Protein product: CASSLVGIQPQHF.

This clone was recorded once. The chain combines TRBV20-1 with TRBJ2-1, with D maybe TRBD2 (5 bases). Germline CDR1 and CDR2: DFQATT and SNEGSKA (reference sequence). The CDR3 spans 10 residues. For the CDR3, the DNA is TGCAGCGGGGAATACAATGAGCAGTTCTTC. Translating gives CSGEYNEQFF.